This TCR beta chain is from a study of blood T cell repertoires in COVID-19 (dated by TCRdb to 2020 to 2022). As for the study more broadly: Samples covering the acute and convalescent phases of COVID-19 were provided by collaborators in the United States, Italy and Spain. Samples were obtained from the ongoing ImmuneRACE study (first 160 participants) and from 1,200 or so subjects provided by 6 global collaborators. Subjects who had been exposed to COVID-19, were actively infected with it, or had recovered from it provided the deeply sampled blood TCRbeta repertoires that made up the dataset. Where HLA class I and class II types were available, the types were taken from metadata supplied by the sample provider, not from assay-based typing. The prospective study material was composed of cDNA or gDNA derived from T cells, B-cell-depleted T cells, or PBMCs. A de-identified subject ID, COVID-19 status, age in years and sex were almost always included in the sample metadata. A freely available public database, intended as a resource for researchers studying the immune response to SARS-CoV-2, is where the repertoires were released. Study-level results and caveats: How much clinical and demographic metadata was included differed by source and by participant, and the metadata was provided uncurated.

A word on this clone: It lacks a known antigen. Base quality data are lacking; no much larger clone is found one base away.

Clipping removes 4 bases from V and 1 base from J, with 5 as the unmatched junction base count. CDR1 is given as SGHRS and CDR2 as YFSETQ, both from the germline V gene. There are 15 amino acids in the CDR3, from cysteine to phenylalanine inclusive. The only DNA kept is the CDR3, 45 bases in frame from the first base. TCRbeta CDR3 regions were amplified from genomic DNA by means of the immunoSEQ Assay, a bias-controlled multiplex PCR. The authors' analysis ran thus. Within the assay, amplification of reference gene primers was used to estimate how many nucleated cells each sample contained. Sequence reads were collapsed and filtered to measure the absolute abundance of every unique TCRbeta CDR3 rearrangement. For each sample, productive Simpson clonality was calculated by taking the square root of Simpson's diversity index across productive rearrangements. TCRdb provides this immuneACCESS table in a form limited to in-frame rearrangements. Some clones are lacking; in checked studies, under half of them reflect an unresolved V gene, and why the rest are absent is not known. Clone size and the V and J calls come from that table; the DNA yielded D and trimming. The sample table shows fewer than 300,000 clones, and about 83% are seen once. Roughly 5% of the sample is held by the ten biggest clonotypes.

Whole blood was collected in K2EDTA tubes by collaborating institutions according to the institutions' own protocols. For TCRbeta analysis, collaborator samples were shipped as frozen whole blood, as isolated PBMCs, or as DNA extracted from either sample type. This TCR was sampled from an elderly man with acute or convalescent COVID-19. The sequence is built from TRBV5-1 and TRBJ1-1; 9 central bases correspond to TRBD1. The material sequenced was peripheral blood. The nucleotides are TGCGCCAGCAGCCCCGGGACAGGGAGGAACACTGAAGCTTTCTTT. It specifies CASSPGTGRNTEAFF.